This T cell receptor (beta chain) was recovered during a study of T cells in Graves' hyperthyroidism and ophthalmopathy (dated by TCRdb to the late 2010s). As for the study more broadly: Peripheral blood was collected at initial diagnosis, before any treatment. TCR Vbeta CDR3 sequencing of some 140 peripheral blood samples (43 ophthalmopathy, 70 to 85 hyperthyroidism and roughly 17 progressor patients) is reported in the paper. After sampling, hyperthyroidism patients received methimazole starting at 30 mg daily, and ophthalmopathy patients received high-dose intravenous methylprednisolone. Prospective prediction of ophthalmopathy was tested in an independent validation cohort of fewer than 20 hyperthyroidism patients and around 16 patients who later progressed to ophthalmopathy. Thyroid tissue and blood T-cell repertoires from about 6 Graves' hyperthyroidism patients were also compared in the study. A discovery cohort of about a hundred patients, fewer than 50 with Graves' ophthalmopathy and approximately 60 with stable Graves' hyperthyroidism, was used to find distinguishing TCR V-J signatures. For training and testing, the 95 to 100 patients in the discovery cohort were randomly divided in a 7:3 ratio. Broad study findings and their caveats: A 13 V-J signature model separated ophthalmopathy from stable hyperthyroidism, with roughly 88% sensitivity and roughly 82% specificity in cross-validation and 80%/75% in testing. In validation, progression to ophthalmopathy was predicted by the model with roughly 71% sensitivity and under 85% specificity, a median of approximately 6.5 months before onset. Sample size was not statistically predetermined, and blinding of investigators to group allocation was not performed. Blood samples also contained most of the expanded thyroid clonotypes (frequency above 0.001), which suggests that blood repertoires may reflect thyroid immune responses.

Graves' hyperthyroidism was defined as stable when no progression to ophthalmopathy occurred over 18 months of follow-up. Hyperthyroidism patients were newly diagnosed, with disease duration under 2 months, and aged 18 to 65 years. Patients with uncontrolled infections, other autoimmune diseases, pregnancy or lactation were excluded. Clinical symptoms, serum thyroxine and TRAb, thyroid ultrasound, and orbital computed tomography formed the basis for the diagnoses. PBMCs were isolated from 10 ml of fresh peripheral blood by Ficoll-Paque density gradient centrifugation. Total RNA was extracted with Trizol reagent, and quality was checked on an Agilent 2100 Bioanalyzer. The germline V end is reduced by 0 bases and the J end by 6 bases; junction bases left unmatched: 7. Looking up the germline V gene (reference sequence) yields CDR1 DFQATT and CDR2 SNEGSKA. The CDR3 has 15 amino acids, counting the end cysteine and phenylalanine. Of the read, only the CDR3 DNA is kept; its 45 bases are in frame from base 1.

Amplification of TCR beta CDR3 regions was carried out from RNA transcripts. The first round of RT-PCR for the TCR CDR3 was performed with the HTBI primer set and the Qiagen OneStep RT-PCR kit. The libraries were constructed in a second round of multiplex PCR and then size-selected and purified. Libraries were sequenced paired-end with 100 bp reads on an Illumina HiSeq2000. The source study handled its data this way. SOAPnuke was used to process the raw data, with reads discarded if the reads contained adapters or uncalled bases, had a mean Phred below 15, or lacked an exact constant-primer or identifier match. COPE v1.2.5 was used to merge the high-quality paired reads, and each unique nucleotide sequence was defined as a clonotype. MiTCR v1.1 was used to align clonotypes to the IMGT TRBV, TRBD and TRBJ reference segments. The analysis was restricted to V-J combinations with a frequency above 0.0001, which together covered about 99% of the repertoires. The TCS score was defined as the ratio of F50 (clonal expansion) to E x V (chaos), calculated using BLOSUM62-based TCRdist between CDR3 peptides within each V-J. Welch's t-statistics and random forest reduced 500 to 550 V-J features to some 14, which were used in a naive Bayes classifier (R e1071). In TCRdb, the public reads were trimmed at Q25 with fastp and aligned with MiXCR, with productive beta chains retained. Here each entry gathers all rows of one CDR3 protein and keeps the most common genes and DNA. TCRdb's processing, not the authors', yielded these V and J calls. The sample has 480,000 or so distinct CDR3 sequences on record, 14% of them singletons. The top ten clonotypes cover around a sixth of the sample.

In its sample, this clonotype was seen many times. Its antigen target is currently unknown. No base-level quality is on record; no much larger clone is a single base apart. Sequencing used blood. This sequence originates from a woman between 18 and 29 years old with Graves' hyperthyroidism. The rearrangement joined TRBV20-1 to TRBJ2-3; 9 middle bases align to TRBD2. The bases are TGCAGTGCTAGAGATGGGGCGGGAGGGTTCGATACGCAGTATTTT. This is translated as CSARDGAGGFDTQYF.